This T cell receptor (beta chain) was sequenced for a study of shared clonotypes between healthy human individuals. Study as a whole: Per donor, three plates held CD4 naive cells, three held CD4 memory, two held CD8 naive and one held CD8 memory.

General observations from the study: Among donors, sharing of clonotypes was expected to be affected by sequencing depth.

Sequenced by immunoSEQ multiplex PCR; TCRdb stores in-frame clones only, minus some. The data hold about 2.4 million clones, with approximately 90% observed a single time. The CDR3 sequence is 17 residues long. J was trimmed by 1 base and V by 6 bases; bases with no gene match: 16. Germline V gives CDR1 SQVTM, CDR2 ANQGSEA. As regards this clone: Its antigen is not known.

This clonotype was obtained from a man younger than 35 in good health. The sequencing input was naive CD4+ T cells sorted from blood. Subset denoted: CD45RA+ positively selected. This chain connects TRBV29-1 to TRBJ2-7; 9 bases align to TRBD1. DNA for the CDR3: TGCAGCGTCGCGAAAAATTTCGGGGACAGGGCGTCCTACGAGCAGTACTTC. Translation gives CSVAKNFGDRASYEQYF.